These 4 T cell receptor beta chains originate from one sample sequenced in a study of control samples from healthy donors and cancer patients. Profiled with immunoSEQ multiplex PCR; TCRdb holds only in-frame clones, not every one. The table lists about 140,000 clones, around 90% of them singletons, with less than 8.5% in the top ten. Sequencing used blood. These receptors all stem from a young man in good health.

About this clone itself: A junction boundary mismatches the germline segment, possibly from a read error. The chain uses TRBV7-2 and TRBJ1-2, with TRBD1 matching over 12 bases. The CDR3 totals 13 residues. Germline lookup yields CDR1 SGHTA and CDR2 FQGNSA. The CDR3 protein is CASNLGGQGAYTF. DNA of the CDR3: TGTGCCAGCAACTTAGGGGGACAGGGGGCCTACACCTTC.

About this clone itself: A junction boundary mismatches the germline segment, possibly from a read error. The J gene is TRBJ2-3, the V gene TRBV5-4, with D tentatively TRBD1 or TRBD2 (5 bases each). CDR1 is SGHNT, CDR2 YYREEE, per germline (reference sequence). This CDR3 is built from 12 residues. CDR3 residues: CASSLDGTSQDF. The CDR3 coding sequence is TGTGCCAGCAGCTTGGACGGGACCAGTCAAGATTTT.

V usage is TRBV5-1 and J usage is TRBJ1-3; D gene ambiguous. Germline CDR1 and CDR2: SGHRS and YFSETQ. CDR3 length: 15 amino acids. V lost 4 bases and J 0 bases, leaving 11 bases between the germline ends. The CDR3 DNA reads as TGCGCCAGCAGCCCGAGGGTTCCCTCTGGAAACACCATATATTTT. It encodes CASSPRVPSGNTIYF.

The chain combines TRBV28 with TRBJ1-4; D might be TRBD1 (5 bases). The germline CDR1 and CDR2 sequences are MDHEN and SYDVKM. The V end was cut by 6 bases, the J end by 4 bases, with 12 bases between. The CDR3 totals 14 residues. The CDR3 spells CASSVWGDNEKLFF. Written as DNA, the CDR3 is TGTGCCAGCAGCGTCTGGGGGGATAATGAAAAACTGTTTTTT.